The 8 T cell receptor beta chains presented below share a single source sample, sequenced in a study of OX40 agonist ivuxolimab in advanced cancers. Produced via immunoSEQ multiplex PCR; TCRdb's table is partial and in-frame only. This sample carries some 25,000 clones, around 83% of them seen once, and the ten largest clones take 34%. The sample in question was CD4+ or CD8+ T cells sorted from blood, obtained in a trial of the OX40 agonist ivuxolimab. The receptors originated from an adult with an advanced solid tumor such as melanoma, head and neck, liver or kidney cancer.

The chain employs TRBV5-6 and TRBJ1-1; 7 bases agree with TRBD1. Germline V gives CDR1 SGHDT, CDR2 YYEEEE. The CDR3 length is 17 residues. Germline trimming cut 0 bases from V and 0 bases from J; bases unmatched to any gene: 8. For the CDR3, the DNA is TGTGCCAGCAGCTTGGGGACAGGATCCTTTCTGAACACTGAAGCTTTCTTT. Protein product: CASSLGTGSFLNTEAFF.

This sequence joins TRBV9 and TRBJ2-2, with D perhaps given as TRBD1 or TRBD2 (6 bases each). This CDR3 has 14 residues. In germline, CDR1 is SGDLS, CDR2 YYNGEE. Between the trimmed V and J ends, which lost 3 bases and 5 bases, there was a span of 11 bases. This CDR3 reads CASSGRGGTGELFF. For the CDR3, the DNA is TGTGCCAGCAGCGGCAGGGGAGGAACCGGGGAGCTGTTTTTT.

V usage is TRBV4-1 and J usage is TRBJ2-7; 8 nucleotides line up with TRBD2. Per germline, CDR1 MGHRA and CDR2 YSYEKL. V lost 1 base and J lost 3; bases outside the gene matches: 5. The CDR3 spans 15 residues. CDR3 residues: CASSQALAEYYEQYF. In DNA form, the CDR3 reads TGCGCCAGCAGCCAAGCACTAGCGGAGTACTACGAGCAGTACTTC.

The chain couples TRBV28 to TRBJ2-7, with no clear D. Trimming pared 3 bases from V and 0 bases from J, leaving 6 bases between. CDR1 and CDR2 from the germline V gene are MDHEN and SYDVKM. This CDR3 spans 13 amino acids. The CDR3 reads CASSFSVSYEQYF. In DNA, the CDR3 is TGTGCCAGCAGTTTCTCCGTCTCCTACGAGCAGTACTTC. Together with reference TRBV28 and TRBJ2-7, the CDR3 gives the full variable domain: DVKVTQSSRYLVKRTGEKVFLECVQDMDHENMFWYRQDPGLGLRLIYFSYDVKMKEKGDIPEGYSVSREKKERFSLILESASTNQTSMYLCASSFSVSYEQYFGPGTRLTVT.

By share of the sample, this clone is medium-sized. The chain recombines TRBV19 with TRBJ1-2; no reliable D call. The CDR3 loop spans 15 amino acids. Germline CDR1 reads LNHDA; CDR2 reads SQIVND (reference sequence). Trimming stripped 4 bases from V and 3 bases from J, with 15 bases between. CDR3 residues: CASSTQTYYDYGYTF. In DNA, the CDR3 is TGTGCCAGTAGTACACAGACATACTATGACTATGGCTACACCTTC. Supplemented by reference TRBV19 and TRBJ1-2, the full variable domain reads DGGITQSPKYLFRKEGQNVTLSCEQNLNHDAMYWYRQDPGQGLRLIYYSQIVNDFQKGDIAEGYSVSREKKESFPLTVTSAQKNPTAFYLCASSTQTYYDYGYTFGSGTRLTVV.

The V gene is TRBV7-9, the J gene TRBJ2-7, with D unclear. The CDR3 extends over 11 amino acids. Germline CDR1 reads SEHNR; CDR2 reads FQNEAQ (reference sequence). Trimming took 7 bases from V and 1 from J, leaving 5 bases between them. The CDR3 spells CASISSYEQYF. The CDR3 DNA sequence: TGTGCCAGCATCAGTTCCTACGAGCAGTACTTC.

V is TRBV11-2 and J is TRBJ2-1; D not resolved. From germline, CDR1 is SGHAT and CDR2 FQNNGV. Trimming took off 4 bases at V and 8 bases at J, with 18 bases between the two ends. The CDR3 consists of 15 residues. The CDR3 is CASSSEYLVSHEQFF. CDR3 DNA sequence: TGTGCCAGCAGCTCTGAGTATCTCGTAAGCCATGAGCAGTTCTTC.

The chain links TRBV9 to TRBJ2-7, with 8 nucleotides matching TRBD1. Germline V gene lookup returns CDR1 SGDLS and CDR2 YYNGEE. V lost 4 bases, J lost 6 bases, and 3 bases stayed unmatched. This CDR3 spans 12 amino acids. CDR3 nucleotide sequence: TGTGCCAGCAGCAGGACAGGGTCCGAGCAGTACTTC. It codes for CASSRTGSEQYF.